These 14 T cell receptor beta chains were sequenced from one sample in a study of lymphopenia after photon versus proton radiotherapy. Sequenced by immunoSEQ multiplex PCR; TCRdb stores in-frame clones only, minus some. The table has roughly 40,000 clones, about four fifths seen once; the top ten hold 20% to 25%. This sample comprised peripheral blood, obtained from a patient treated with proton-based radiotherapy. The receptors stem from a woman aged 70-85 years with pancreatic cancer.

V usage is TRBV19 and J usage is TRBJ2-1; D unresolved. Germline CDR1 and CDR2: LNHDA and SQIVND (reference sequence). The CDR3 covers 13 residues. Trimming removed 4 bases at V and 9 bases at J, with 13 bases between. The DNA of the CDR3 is TGTGCCAGTAGTAGGCAGTCCTCAGCTGAGCAGTTCTTC. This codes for CASSRQSSAEQFF.

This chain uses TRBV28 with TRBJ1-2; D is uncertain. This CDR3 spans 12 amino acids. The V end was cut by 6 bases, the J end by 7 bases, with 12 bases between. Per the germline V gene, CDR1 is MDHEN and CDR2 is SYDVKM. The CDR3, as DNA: TGTGCCAGCAGGGAGGGTCTACTTGGCTACACCTTC. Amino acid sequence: CASREGLLGYTF.

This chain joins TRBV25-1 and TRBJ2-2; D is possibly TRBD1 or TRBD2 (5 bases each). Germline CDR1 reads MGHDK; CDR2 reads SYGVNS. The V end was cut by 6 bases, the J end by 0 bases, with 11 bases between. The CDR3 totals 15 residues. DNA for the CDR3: TGTGCCAGCAGCCCGGGACCGCCGAACACCGGGGAGCTGTTTTTT. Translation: CASSPGPPNTGELFF.

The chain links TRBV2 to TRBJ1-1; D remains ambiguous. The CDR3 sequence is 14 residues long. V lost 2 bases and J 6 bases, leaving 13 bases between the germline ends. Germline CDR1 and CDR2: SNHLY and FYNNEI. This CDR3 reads CASSEYGWGSEAFF. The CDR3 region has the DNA TGTGCCAGCAGTGAATATGGTTGGGGTTCTGAAGCTTTCTTT. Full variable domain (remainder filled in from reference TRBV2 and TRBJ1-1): EPEVTQTPSHQVTQMGQEVILRCVPISNHLYFYWYRQILGQKVEFLVSFYNNEISEKSEIFDDQFSVERPDGSNFTLKIRSTKLEDSAMYFCASSEYGWGSEAFFGQGTRLTVV.

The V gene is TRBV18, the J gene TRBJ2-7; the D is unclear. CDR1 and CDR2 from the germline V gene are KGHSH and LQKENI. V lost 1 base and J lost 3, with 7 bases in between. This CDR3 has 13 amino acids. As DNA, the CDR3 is TGTGCCAGCTCACCACAGAAAGGCTACGAGCAGTACTTC. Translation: CASSPQKGYEQYF.

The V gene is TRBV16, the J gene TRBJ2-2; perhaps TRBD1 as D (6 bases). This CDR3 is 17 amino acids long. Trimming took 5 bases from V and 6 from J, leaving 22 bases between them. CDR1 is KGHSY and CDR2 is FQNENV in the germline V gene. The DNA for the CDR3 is TGTGCCAGCAGCGCCGGGCGTACTACAGGGAATGCCGGGGAGCTGTTTTTT. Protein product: CASSAGRTTGNAGELFF.

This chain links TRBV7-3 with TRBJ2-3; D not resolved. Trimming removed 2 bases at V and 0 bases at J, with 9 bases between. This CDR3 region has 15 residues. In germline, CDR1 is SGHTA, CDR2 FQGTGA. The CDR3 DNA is TGTGCCAGCAGCTTAGAGATAGCAAGCACAGATACGCAGTATTTT. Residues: CASSLEIASTDTQYF.

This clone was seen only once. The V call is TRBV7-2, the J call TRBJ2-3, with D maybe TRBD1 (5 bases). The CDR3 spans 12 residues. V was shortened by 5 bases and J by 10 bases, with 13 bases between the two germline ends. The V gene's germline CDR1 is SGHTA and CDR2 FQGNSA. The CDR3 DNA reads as TGTGCCAGCAGCATCTCAGGGTTGCCGCAGTATTTT. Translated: CASSISGLPQYF. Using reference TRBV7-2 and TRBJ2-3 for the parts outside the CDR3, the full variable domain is GAGVSQSPSNKVTEKGKDVELRCDPISGHTALYWYRQSLGQGLEFLIYFQGNSAPDKSGLPSDRFSAERTGGSVSTLTIQRTQQEDSAVYLCASSISGLPQYFGPGTRLTVL.

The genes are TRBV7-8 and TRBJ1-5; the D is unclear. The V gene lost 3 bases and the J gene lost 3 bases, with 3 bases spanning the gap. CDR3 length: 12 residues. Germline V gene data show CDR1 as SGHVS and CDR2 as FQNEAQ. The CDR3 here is CASSFINQPQHF. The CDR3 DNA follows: TGTGCCAGCAGCTTCATCAATCAGCCCCAGCATTTT.

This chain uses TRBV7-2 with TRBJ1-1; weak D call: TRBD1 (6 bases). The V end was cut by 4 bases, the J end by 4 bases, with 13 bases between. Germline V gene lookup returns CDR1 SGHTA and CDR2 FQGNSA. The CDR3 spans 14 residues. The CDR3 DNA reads TGTGCCAGCAGCTCCAATACAGGGTCCACTGAAGCTTTCTTT. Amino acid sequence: CASSSNTGSTEAFF.

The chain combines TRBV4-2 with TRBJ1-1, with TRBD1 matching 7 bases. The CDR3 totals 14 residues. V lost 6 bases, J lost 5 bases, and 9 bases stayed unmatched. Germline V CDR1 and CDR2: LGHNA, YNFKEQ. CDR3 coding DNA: TGTGCCAGCAGGTCCGACAGGGTCGGAACTGAAGCTTTCTTT. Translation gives CASRSDRVGTEAFF.

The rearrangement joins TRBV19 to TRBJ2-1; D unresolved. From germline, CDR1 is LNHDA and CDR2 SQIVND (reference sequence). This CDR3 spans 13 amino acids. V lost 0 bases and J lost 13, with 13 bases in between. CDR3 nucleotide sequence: TGTGCCAGTAGTATAGATGGCGGCGCCACTCAGTTCTTC. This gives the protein CASSIDGGATQFF.

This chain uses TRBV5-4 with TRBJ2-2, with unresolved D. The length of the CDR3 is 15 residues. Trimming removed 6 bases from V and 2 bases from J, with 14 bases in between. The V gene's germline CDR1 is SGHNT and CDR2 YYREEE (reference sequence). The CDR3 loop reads CASTSSTVNTGELFF. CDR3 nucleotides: TGTGCCAGCACCTCTTCGACCGTTAACACCGGGGAGCTGTTTTTT. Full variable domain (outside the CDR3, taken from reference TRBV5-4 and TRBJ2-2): ETGVTQSPTHLIKTRGQQVTLRCSSQSGHNTVSWYQQALGQGPQFIFQYYREEENGRGNFPPRFSGLQFPNYSSELNVNALELDDSALYLCASTSSTVNTGELFFGEGSRLTVL.

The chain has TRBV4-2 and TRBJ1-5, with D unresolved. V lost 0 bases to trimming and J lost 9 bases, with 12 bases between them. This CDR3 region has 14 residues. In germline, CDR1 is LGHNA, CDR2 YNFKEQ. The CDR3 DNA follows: TGTGCCAGCAGCCAAGACGGCGGACCGGGGCCCCAGCATTTT. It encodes CASSQDGGPGPQHF.